In its sample, the clone carrying this T cell receptor beta chain was seen a few times. The antigen remains unidentified. The source of the sample is a study of T cells in Graves' hyperthyroidism and ophthalmopathy. Findings and limits, study-wide: In the blood, most expanded thyroid clonotypes above 0.001 appeared as well.

Amplified TCR beta CDR3 regions derived from RNA transcripts. The TCR CDR3 was amplified in a first-round RT-PCR using the HTBI primer set. TCRdb re-analysed the multiplex PCR reads in MiXCR, keeping a single row per CDR3 protein. Among roughly 700,000 distinct CDR3 sequences listed, 30% to 40% were seen once. Recently diagnosed hyperthyroidism of less than 2 months' duration affected patients aged 18 to 65. Clinical symptoms, serum thyroxine and TRAb, thyroid ultrasound and orbital computed tomography were used for the diagnoses. Germline V CDR1 and CDR2: DFQATT, SNEGSKA (reference sequence). Trimming stripped 3 bases from V and 3 bases from J, with 24 bases between. CDR3 size: 17 residues.

V is TRBV20-1 and J is TRBJ2-7; D possibly corresponds to TRBD2 (5 bases). This sequence was found in a woman aged 35 to 49 with Graves' hyperthyroidism. The source material was blood. CDR3 nucleotide sequence: TGCAGTGCTAGCCCTAGCCCTTGGGCCGGAGTTATCTACGAGCAGTACTTC. Residues: CSASPSPWAGVIYEQYF.